The rows below give T cell receptor beta chains drawn from one sample of a study of blood T cell repertoires in COVID-19. The assay was immunoSEQ multiplex PCR, and TCRdb's table has in-frame clones only and misses some. The sample carries some 200,000 clones, under 90% recorded once. Sequencing used peripheral blood. The source is a woman older than 75 with active or convalescent COVID-19. Both conserved end residues are part of each CDR3. The order of the fields is J gene, clone size, D gene, V gene, CDR3 protein, CDR3 DNA. The D gene is left open where the match is weak. A clone size is listed for some rows: how often the clone was seen (once, few, many), or a class if it is expanded.

TRBJ2-7	NA	NA	TRBV3-1/TRBV3-2	CASSRAFGRGPGAYEQYF	TGTGCCAGCAGCCGGGCATTCGGAAGGGGTCCAGGGGCCTACGAGCAGTACTTC
TRBJ1-1	NA	NA	TRBV2	CASAPRRGGDTEAFF	TGTGCCAGCGCCCCGCGGCGGGGAGGGGACACTGAAGCTTTCTTT
TRBJ1-6	NA	TRBD1	TRBV30	CAGGGSGGNSPLHF	TGTGCCGGGGGGGGTTCAGGGGGCAATTCACCCCTCCACTTT
TRBJ2-3	few	TRBD2	TRBV19	CASSIPGTSYSPDTQYF	TGTGCCAGTAGTATCCCCGGGACTAGCTATTCCCCAGATACGCAGTATTTT
TRBJ1-1	NA	TRBD1	TRBV18	CASSPGQGARNTEAFF	TGTGCCAGCTCACCGGGGCAGGGGGCTAGGAACACTGAAGCTTTCTTT
TRBJ1-5	few	TRBD1	TRBV3-1/TRBV3-2	CASSQGQNSNQPQHF	TGTGCCAGCAGTCAGGGACAGAATAGCAATCAGCCCCAGCATTTT
TRBJ2-1	once	TRBD2	TRBV5-1	CASSTEGLAGGEQFF	TGCGCCAGCAGCACCGAGGGACTAGCGGGAGGTGAGCAGTTCTTC
TRBJ1-2	once	NA	TRBV28	CASSLLRDGAFYGYTF	TGTGCCAGCAGCCTACTGCGCGACGGAGCTTTCTATGGCTACACCTTC
TRBJ2-5	NA	NA	TRBV12-3/TRBV12-4	CASSFGTPQYF	TGTGCCAGCAGTTTTGGGACTCCCCAGTACTTC
TRBJ1-6	NA	NA	TRBV7-8	CASSLRGLFYNSPLHF	TGTGCCAGCAGCTTAAGGGGCTTATTCTATAATTCACCCCTCCACTTT
TRBJ1-4	NA	NA	TRBV30	CAWKHRARDEKLFF	TGTGCCTGGAAACACAGGGCGAGGGATGAAAAACTGTTTTTT
TRBJ2-3	NA	TRBD1	TRBV27	CASLGTGRTDTQYF	TGTGCCAGCCTTGGGACAGGGAGAACAGATACGCAGTATTTT
TRBJ2-5	NA	NA	TRBV19	CASSTSPETQYF	TGTGCCAGTAGTACCTCCCCAGAGACCCAGTACTTC
TRBJ1-2	NA	TRBD1	TRBV5-4	CASSSGGGQINYGYTF	TGTGCCAGCAGCTCGGGGGGGGGACAGATTAACTATGGCTACACCTTC
TRBJ1-1	NA	NA	TRBV7-9	CASKSGGRTEAFF	TGTGCCAGTAAATCGGGAGGGAGGACTGAAGCTTTCTTT
TRBJ2-3	NA	NA	TRBV5-1	CASSATATGTSSTDTQYF	TGCGCCAGCAGCGCAACGGCAACAGGGACATCTAGCACAGATACGCAGTATTTT
TRBJ1-6	once	NA	TRBV7-2	CASSLTGLDSPLHF	TGTGCCAGCAGCTTAACAGGGTTGGATTCACCCCTCCACTTT
TRBJ2-3	NA	NA	TRBV27	CASSSDLGPTDTQYF	TGTGCCAGCAGTTCCGACCTGGGCCCCACAGATACGCAGTATTTT
TRBJ2-2	NA	TRBD2	TRBV28	CASSSDSAGAGELFF	TGTGCCAGCAGTTCCGACAGCGCGGGGGCCGGGGAGCTGTTTTTT
TRBJ2-2	NA	NA	TRBV5-1	CASSLDGIQYTGELFF	TGCGCCAGCAGCTTGGACGGGATTCAGTACACCGGGGAGCTGTTTTTT
TRBJ1-5	NA	NA	TRBV19	CASLGGGGNQPQHF	TGTGCCTCGCTAGGTGGCGGTGGCAATCAGCCCCAGCATTTT
TRBJ2-1	NA	TRBD2	TRBV5-1	CASRLSLADYNEQFF	TGCGCCAGCCGACTCTCACTAGCGGATTACAATGAGCAGTTCTTC
TRBJ2-3	NA	TRBD2	TRBV29-1	CSARGGDRAQYF	TGCAGCGCCCGGGGGGGGGACCGTGCGCAGTATTTT
TRBJ2-7	NA	NA	TRBV19	CASSMGGPNEQYF	TGTGCCAGTAGTATGGGGGGGCCCAACGAGCAGTACTTC
TRBJ2-7	NA	NA	TRBV9	CASSDHVGGEQYF	TGTGCCAGCAGCGACCACGTTGGAGGCGAGCAGTACTTC
TRBJ2-5	NA	NA	TRBV4-3	CASSQWTGRGETQYF	TGCGCCAGCAGCCAATGGACAGGGAGGGGGGAGACCCAGTACTTC